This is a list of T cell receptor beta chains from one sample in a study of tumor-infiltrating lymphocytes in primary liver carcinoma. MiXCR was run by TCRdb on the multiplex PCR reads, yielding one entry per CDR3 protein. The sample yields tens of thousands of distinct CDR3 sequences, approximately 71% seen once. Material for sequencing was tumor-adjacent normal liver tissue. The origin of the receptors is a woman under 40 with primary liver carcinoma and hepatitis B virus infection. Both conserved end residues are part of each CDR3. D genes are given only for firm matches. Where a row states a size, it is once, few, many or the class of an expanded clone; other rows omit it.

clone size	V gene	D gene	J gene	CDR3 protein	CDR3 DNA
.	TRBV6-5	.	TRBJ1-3	CAISYAPSGYTIYF	TGTGCCATCAGTTACGCCCCCTCTGGATACACCATATATTTT
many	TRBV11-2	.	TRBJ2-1	CASSLRSSHSPSYNEQLF	TGTGCCAGCAGCTTACGTAGCAGCCACTCGCCTTCCTACAATGAGCAGCTCTTC
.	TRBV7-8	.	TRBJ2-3	CASSFPAGGTDAQYF	TGTGCCAGCAGCTTCCCGGCCGGGGGCACAGATGCGCAATATTTT
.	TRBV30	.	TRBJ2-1	CAWRCVSAYNEQFF	TGTGCCTGGAGGTGCGTGAGCGCCTACAATGAGCAGTTCTTC
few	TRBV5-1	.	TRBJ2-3	CASSLGRGDTQYF	TGCGCCAGCAGTCTGGGCCGGGGGGATACGCAGTATTTT
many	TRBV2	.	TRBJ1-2	CASSTTPYGYTF	TGTGCCAGCAGCACAACGCCGTATGGCTACACCTTC
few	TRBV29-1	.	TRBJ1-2	CSFSDRPYGYTF	TGCAGCTTTTCGGACAGACCATATGGCTACACCTTC
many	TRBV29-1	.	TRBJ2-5	CSASGGGGETQYF	TGCAGCGCTTCAGGGGGCGGGGGAGAGACCCAGTACTTC
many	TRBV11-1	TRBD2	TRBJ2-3	CASSLRQRAGESHF	TGTGCCAGCAGCTTAAGGCAACGTGCGGGAGAGTCTCACTTT
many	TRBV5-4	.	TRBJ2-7	CASRPAGIPYEQYF	TGTGCCAGCAGGCCTGCGGGGATCCCCTACGAGCAGTACTTC
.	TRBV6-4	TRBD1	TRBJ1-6	CASGDGTGESSLHF	TGTGCCAGCGGTGACGGGACAGGGGAATCATCCCTCCACTTT
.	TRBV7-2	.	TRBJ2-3	CASSSKQTATDTQYF	TGTGCCAGCAGCTCCAAGCAGACGGCTACAGATACGCAGTATTTT
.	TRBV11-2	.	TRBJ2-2	CASSFGTCELFF	TGTGCCAGCAGTTTTGGTACCTGCGAGCTGTTTTTT
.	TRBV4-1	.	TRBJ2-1	CANRLDYHNEQFF	TGCGCCAACAGGTTAGATTACCATAATGAGCAGTTCTTC
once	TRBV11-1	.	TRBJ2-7	CASSFTGYEQYF	TGTGCTAGTAGCTTCACGGGCTACGAGCAGTACTTC
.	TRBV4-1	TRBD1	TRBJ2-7	CASNRSDRGASYEQYF	TGCGCCAGCAACCGATCTGACAGGGGCGCTTCCTACGAGCAGTACTTC
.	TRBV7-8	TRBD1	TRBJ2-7	CASSYPGQVLYEQHF	TGTGCCAGCAGCTACCCGGGACAGGTGCTCTACGAGCAGCATTTC
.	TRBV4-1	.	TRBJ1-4	CTSSQSLTAGEKLFF	TGCACCAGCAGCCAATCCCTAACCGCTGGCGAAAAACTGTTTTTT
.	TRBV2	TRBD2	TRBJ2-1	CASRETSGSRDEEFF	TGTGCCAGCAGGGAAACTAGCGGGAGCAGGGATGAGGAGTTCTTC
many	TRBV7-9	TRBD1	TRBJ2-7	CASSDTDRGAYEQYF	TGTGCCAGCAGCGACACCGACAGGGGAGCCTACGAGCAGTACTTC
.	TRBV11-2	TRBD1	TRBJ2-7	CASIRDRTYVQHF	TGTGCCAGCATAAGGGACAGGACCTACGTGCAGCACTTC
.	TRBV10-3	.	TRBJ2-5	CAIGRETQYF	TGTGCCATCGGTCGGGAGACCCAGTACTTC
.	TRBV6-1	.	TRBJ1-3	CASSEGPSSGNTIYF	TGTGCCAGCAGTGAAGGCCCCAGCTCTGGAAACACCATATATTTT
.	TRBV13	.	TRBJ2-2	CASSFHSANTGELFF	TGTGCCAGCAGCTTCCATTCAGCGAACACCGGGGAGCTGTTTTTT
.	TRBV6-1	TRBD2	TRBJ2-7	CASSGLAEDSYVQYF	TGTGCCAGCAGCGGACTAGCTGAGGACTCCTACGTGCAGTACTTC